The 30 T cell receptor beta chains reported below all come from one sample, sequenced in a study of blood T cells in healthy people across ages. Primers used in a second PCR of about 6 to 12 cycles were a sample-barcoded 5' primer and a J-beta primer mix. TCRdb itself ran the 5' RACE reads through MiXCR, one entry per CDR3 protein. This sample has approximately 810,000 distinct CDR3 sequences; more than 25% occur once, and the top ten carry roughly a sixth. Sequenced input: blood. These receptors came from a woman aged 80 or over in good health.

This clonotype was recorded once. Given a much more abundant clone one base away, this may be a read error. No conserved phenylalanine or tryptophan ends this CDR3, so it is likely a read error. V usage is TRBV4-2 and J usage is TRBJ2-3, with TRBD2 identical over 11 bases. The CDR3 is made up of 18 amino acids. Germline V gene sequence: CDR1 LGHNA, CDR2 YNFKEQ. The V gene end was trimmed by 0 bases and the J gene end by 2 bases; junction bases not matched to a gene: 7. The CDR3 sequence is CASSQDSRLAGNTDTQYC. DNA for the CDR3: TGTGCCAGCAGCCAAGATAGCAGACTAGCGGGGAACACAGATACGCAGTATTGT.

This clonotype was found many times. This chain links TRBV7-9 with TRBJ1-1; D remains ambiguous. The CDR3 sequence is 16 residues long. Trimming removed 5 bases from V and 0 bases from J, with 16 bases in between. The germline V gene encodes CDR1 SEHNR and CDR2 FQNEAQ (reference sequence). CDR3 in amino acids: CASSPAGLTMNTEAFF. In DNA form, the CDR3 reads TGTGCCAGCAGCCCCGCTGGCCTTACCATGAACACTGAAGCTTTCTTT. The variable domain in full, with the rest retrieved from reference TRBV7-9 and TRBJ1-1, is DTGVSQNPRHKITKRGQNVTFRCDPISEHNRLYWYRQTLGQGPEFLTYFQNEAQLEKSRLLSDRFSAERPKGSFSTLEIQRTEQGDSAMYLCASSPAGLTMNTEAFFGQGTRLTVV.

This clonotype was observed a few times. The chain carries TRBV11-2 and TRBJ2-2, with 8 bases fitting TRBD1. Trimming removed 6 bases from V and 6 bases from J; junction bases left unmatched: 12. Germline V gene lookup returns CDR1 SGHAT and CDR2 FQNNGV. The CDR3 runs 16 residues. DNA of the CDR3: TGTGCCAGCAGAGAGGGCGCAGGGGGCATGCCCGGGGAGCTGTTTTTT. Translated, it gives CASREGAGGMPGELFF.

This sequence joins TRBV4-2 and TRBJ2-1; D unresolved. The V end was cut by 4 bases, the J end by 9 bases, with 10 bases between. Germline-derived CDR1 and CDR2 are LGHNA and YNFKEQ. The length of the CDR3 is 12 residues. In DNA, the CDR3 is TGTGCCAGCAGCCGGTCCCGAAGTGAGCAGTTCTTC. Translated, it gives CASSRSRSEQFF.

This clonotype was recorded at least ten times. The CDR3 reads CASSPVRGAQYF. In DNA form, the CDR3 reads TGTGCCAGTAGTCCCGTCCGCGGAGCGCAGTATTTT. The V call is TRBV19, the J call TRBJ2-3, with D unclear. CDR3 length: 12 residues. Germline CDR1 reads LNHDA; CDR2 reads SQIVND (reference sequence). V lost 5 bases and J lost 10, with 13 bases in between.

This clonotype was counted between two and nine times. The chain has TRBV7-9 and TRBJ2-3; D is perhaps TRBD2 (6 bases). The CDR3 totals 16 residues. With 6 bases removed from V and 4 bases from J, the gap between germline ends came to 20 bases. Germline CDR1 and CDR2: SEHNR and FQNEAQ (reference sequence). The CDR3 DNA reads as TGTGCCAGCAGGAAAGCACGGGGGAGTTTTCCAGATACGCAGTATTTT. This translates into CASRKARGSFPDTQYF.

This clonotype was observed many times. The V gene is TRBV6-5, the J gene TRBJ2-7, with 10 bases matching TRBD1. CDR3 size: 14 residues. J lost 3 bases, V lost 5 bases, and 4 bases had no gene match. Germline CDR1 is MNHEY and CDR2 is SVGAGI. The CDR3 loop is CASSIGQGGYEQYF. The CDR3 bases are TGTGCCAGCAGTATTGGACAGGGGGGCTACGAGCAGTACTTC.

This clonotype was seen ten or more times. V is TRBV5-5 and J is TRBJ1-6; D uncertain. Germline V gives CDR1 SGHKS, CDR2 YYEKEE (reference sequence). The CDR3 extends over 16 amino acids. Trimming cost V 0 bases and J 10 bases, with 17 bases left between them. The CDR3 bases are TGTGCCAGCAGCTTGGCCGTCACTACCCCGGAGTCACCCCTCCACTTT. Translated: CASSLAVTTPESPLHF.

The sample holds many counts of this clonotype. V is TRBV27 and J is TRBJ2-3, with 7 bases identical to TRBD1. CDR3 length: 15 residues. Germline CDR1 and CDR2: MNHEY and SMNVEV (reference sequence). V shed 3 bases, J shed 3 bases, and the junction held 6 bases outside the gene matches. The CDR3 sequence: CASSLEVRGTDTQYF. The CDR3 nucleotides read TGTGCCAGCAGTTTGGAGGTCAGGGGGACAGATACGCAGTATTTT.

This clonotype was counted only a few times. This could be a read error, since a much larger clone is one nucleotide away. This chain's CDR3 is CATSRDVGSYNEQYF. In DNA, the CDR3 is TGTGCCACCAGCAGAGATGTTGGCTCCTACAATGAGCAGTACTTC. The V gene is TRBV15, the J gene TRBJ2-1, with D unclear. The DNA end is more similar to TRBJ2-7, so the J call may be wrong. Germline V gene data show CDR1 as LNHNV and CDR2 as YYDKDF (reference sequence). There are 15 residues in the CDR3.

In this sample, this clonotype turned up many times. The chain is built from TRBV7-2 and TRBJ2-5; 7 bases match TRBD1. This CDR3 is 15 amino acids long. Germline trimming cut 6 bases from V and 12 bases from J; bases unmatched to any gene: 19. Germline-derived CDR1 and CDR2 are SGHTA and FQGNSA. The CDR3 loop is CASRPTPGQNINEYF. CDR3 nucleotides: TGTGCCAGCAGACCAACACCGGGACAGAATATTAACGAGTACTTC.

The rearrangement uses TRBV4-3 and TRBJ1-6, with D hard to call. The CDR3 totals 16 residues. Trimming left V 2 bases short and J 0 bases short, with 8 bases between. The germline V gene has CDR1 LGHNA and CDR2 YSLEER. The chain's CDR3 is CASSQSSSSYNSPLHF. The CDR3, as DNA: TGCGCCAGCAGCCAAAGTTCCAGCTCCTATAATTCACCCCTCCACTTT.

This clonotype showed up just a few times. The chain joins TRBV3-1 to TRBJ1-2; no firm D call. V was pared by 1 base and J by 6 bases, with 6 bases between. Germline CDR1 is LGHDT and CDR2 is YNNKEL (reference sequence). This CDR3 contains 12 residues. The CDR3 region has the DNA TGTGCCAGCAGCCAAGCGGGGAATGGCTACACCTTC. This gives the protein CASSQAGNGYTF.

This clonotype has only a few counts. A clone one base away is much larger, so this may be a read error. The rearrangement links TRBV7-9 to TRBJ2-3; 9 bases are shared with TRBD1. Germline V CDR1 and CDR2: SEHNR, FQNEAQ (reference sequence). The CDR3 extends over 15 amino acids. With V trimmed by 6 bases and J by 4 bases, 8 bases remained unmatched. CDR3 residues: CASRRGQGYADTQYF. CDR3 bases: TGTGCCAGCAGGAGAGGACAGGGGTACGCAGATACGCAGTATTTT.

This clonotype was counted only a few times. A read error may be the cause here, since a much bigger clone is one base away. This chain connects TRBV6-4 to TRBJ2-2, with D possibly being TRBD2 (5 bases). Per the germline V gene, CDR1 is MRHNA and CDR2 is SNTAGT. This CDR3 comprises 14 residues. The CDR3 nucleotides read TGTGCCAGCAGTCCGTCCCCTGGCACCGGGGAGCGGTTTTTT. Its protein is CASSPSPGTGERFF.

The chain carries TRBV5-6 and TRBJ1-1; 8 nucleotides match TRBD1. The V and J ends lost 4 bases and 1 base, in that order; junction bases with no gene match: 12. The CDR3 is made up of 17 amino acids. Germline CDR1 and CDR2: SGHDT and YYEEEE. The CDR3 bases are TGTGCCAGCAGCATAGGACAGGGTCGCCCTTGGAACACTGAAGCTTTCTTT. This encodes CASSIGQGRPWNTEAFF.

This clonotype has at least ten counts. The chain is built from TRBV20-1 and TRBJ2-1; 11 bases map to TRBD1. Germline V gene sequence: CDR1 DFQATT, CDR2 SNEGSKA (reference sequence). The junction had 14 bases not matched to a gene; V was cut back by 2 bases and J by 8 bases. This CDR3 region has 17 residues. CDR3 DNA sequence: TGCAGTGCTAGAACCCCGGGGACAGGGGGAAAACAATATGAGCAGTTCTTC. Translation: CSARTPGTGGKQYEQFF.

This chain connects TRBV6-2 or TRBV6-3 to TRBJ1-1, with 10 nucleotides matching TRBD1. The CDR3 loop spans 16 amino acids. The V gene end was trimmed by 2 bases and the J gene end by 8 bases; junction bases not matched to a gene: 11. Germline V CDR1 and CDR2: MNHEY, SVGEGT. The CDR3 DNA reads TGTGCCAGCAGTTACCAACCGACGACAGGGGGCGAAGAAGCTTTCTTT. Protein product: CASSYQPTTGGEEAFF.

The chain employs TRBV5-1 and TRBJ2-3, with a tentative D call TRBD2 (7 bases). Trimming removed 7 bases from V and 6 bases from J, with 18 bases in between. The CDR3 covers 14 residues. In germline, CDR1 is SGHRS, CDR2 YFSETQ. The CDR3 DNA reads TGCGCCAGCGGCCTCGCGGGGGCCGGGGATACGCAGTATTTT. Its translation is CASGLAGAGDTQYF. The entire variable domain, with the rest obtained from reference TRBV5-1 and TRBJ2-3, is as follows: KAGVTQTPRYLIKTRGQQVTLSCSPISGHRSVSWYQQTPGQGLQFLFEYFSETQRNKGNFPGRFSGRQFSNSRSEMNVSTLELGDSALYLCASGLAGAGDTQYFGPGTRLTVL.

At least ten counts were recorded for this clonotype. The gene calls are TRBV7-2 and TRBJ2-3; 7 bases map to TRBD1. The CDR3 runs to 20 residues. Germline V gene lookup returns CDR1 SGHTA and CDR2 FQGNSA. With V trimmed by 0 bases and J by 1 base, 16 bases remained unmatched. This CDR3 reads CASSLAPPLQGTFGTDTQYF. In DNA, the CDR3 is TGTGCCAGCAGCTTAGCCCCCCCCTTACAGGGGACCTTCGGCACAGATACGCAGTATTTT.

V gene TRBV30 combines with J gene TRBJ1-5, with 7 nucleotides matching TRBD1. V was clipped by 3 bases and J by 6 bases; unmatched bases: 5. CDR3 length: 13 residues. Germline V gene data show CDR1 as GTSNPN and CDR2 as SVGIG (reference sequence). The CDR3 loop is CAWRATGRQPQHF. The CDR3 bases are TGTGCCTGGAGAGCGACAGGGCGTCAGCCCCAGCATTTT.

Ten or more counts support this clonotype. The rearrangement links TRBV24-1 to TRBJ2-5, with D perhaps matching TRBD2 (7 bases). Trimming took off 3 bases at V and 5 bases at J, with 18 bases between the two ends. Per germline, CDR1 KGHDR and CDR2 SFDVKD. This CDR3 is 16 amino acids long. The CDR3: CATSDLAGAHAETQYF. The DNA of the CDR3 is TGTGCCACCAGTGATCTTGCGGGGGCCCACGCGGAGACCCAGTACTTC.

The table lists this clonotype with many counts. The rearrangement uses TRBV20-1 and TRBJ2-5; TRBD1 aligns across 9 bases. The CDR3 runs to 16 residues. The germline V gene encodes CDR1 DFQATT and CDR2 SNEGSKA (reference sequence). The junction had 9 bases not matched to a gene; V was cut back by 1 base and J by 3 bases. The CDR3: CSARAGTGILEETQYF. Written as DNA, the CDR3 is TGCAGTGCTAGAGCGGGGACAGGGATACTTGAAGAGACCCAGTACTTC.

This chain joins TRBV7-2 and TRBJ2-7, with TRBD1 identical over 9 bases. The CDR3 contains 16 residues. In germline, CDR1 is SGHTA, CDR2 FQGNSA. J gave up 0 bases and V 5 bases, and 8 bases lay outside the gene matches. CDR3 loop: CASSSRDREASYEQYF. As DNA, the CDR3 is TGTGCCAGCAGCAGCCGGGACAGGGAGGCCTCCTACGAGCAGTACTTC.

Ten or more counts support this clonotype. This CDR3 reads CAISDAGGAQPQHF. CDR3 bases: TGTGCCATCAGTGATGCGGGGGGAGCGCAGCCCCAGCATTTT. This rearrangement joins TRBV10-3 to TRBJ1-5; TRBD1 might be the D (5 bases). CDR1 is ENHRY, CDR2 SYGVKD, per germline. The CDR3 has 14 amino acids. V lost 3 bases, J lost 7 bases, and 13 bases lay in between.

This clonotype was observed at least ten times. CDR3 in amino acids: CASSETGRNSPLHF. DNA for the CDR3: TGTGCCAGCAGTGAGACAGGGCGCAATTCACCCCTCCACTTT. V is TRBV25-1 and J is TRBJ1-6, with 7 bases matching TRBD1. The germline V gene encodes CDR1 MGHDK and CDR2 SYGVNS. Trimming took 3 bases from V and 7 from J; bases not matched to a gene: 3. The CDR3 spans 14 residues.

The sample holds many counts of this clonotype. This sequence joins TRBV14 and TRBJ2-5; D unresolved. The closer fit of TRBJ2-7 to the DNA end suggests the J call may be wrong. Germline CDR1 and CDR2: SGHDN and FVKESK. The CDR3 has 15 amino acids. CDR3 DNA sequence: TGTGCCAGCAGCCAAGCTCGGACCCTACTGAGCGAGCAGTACTTC. This codes for CASSQARTLLSEQYF.

This clonotype appeared a few times. An end of the junction does not agree with germline; a read error may underlie this. Here the CDR3 DNA reads TGTGCCAGCAGGGAAGTGTCGTCACATTCACCCCTCCACTTT. It is translated as CASREVSSHSPLHF. The rearrangement uses TRBV6-1 and TRBJ1-6; no clear D gene. The CDR3 is 14 residues long. Germline values: CDR1 MNHNS, CDR2 SASEGT.

This clonotype was found a few times. This may arise from a read error, as a much more abundant clone is one base away. This chain's CDR3 is CAGGRGLLYEQYF. The CDR3 region has the DNA TGTGCTGGCGGTCGGGGACTCCTCTACGAGCAGTACTTC. The chain links TRBV7-7 to TRBJ2-7, with D possibly TRBD2 on 6 matching bases. Germline CDR1 reads SSHAT; CDR2 reads FNYEAQ (reference sequence). The CDR3 spans 13 residues.

The rearrangement joins TRBV5-1 to TRBJ2-1; D assignment may be TRBD1 or TRBD2 (5 bases each). The CDR3 loop spans 14 amino acids. V lost 3 bases to trimming and J lost 11 bases, with 18 bases between them. Germline loops: CDR1 SGHRS, CDR2 YFSETQ. CDR3 nucleotides: TGCGCCAGCAGCTCCACCCGCAGGGACGATCAGCAGTTCTTC. Translated: CASSSTRRDDQQFF.